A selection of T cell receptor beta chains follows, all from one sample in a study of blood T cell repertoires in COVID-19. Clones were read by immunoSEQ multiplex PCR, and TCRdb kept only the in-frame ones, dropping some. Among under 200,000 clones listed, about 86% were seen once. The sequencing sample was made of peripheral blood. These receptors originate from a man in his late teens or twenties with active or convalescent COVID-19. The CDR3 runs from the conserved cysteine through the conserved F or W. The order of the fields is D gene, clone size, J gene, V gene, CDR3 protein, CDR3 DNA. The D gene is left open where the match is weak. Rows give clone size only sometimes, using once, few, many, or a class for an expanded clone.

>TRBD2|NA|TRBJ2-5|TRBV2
CASVGLAQGQETQYF
TGTGCCAGCGTGGGACTAGCGCAAGGCCAAGAGACCCAGTACTTC
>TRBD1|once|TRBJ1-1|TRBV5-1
CASSYGTAEAFF
TGCGCCAGCAGCTACGGGACAGCTGAAGCTTTCTTT
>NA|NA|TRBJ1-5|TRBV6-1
CASSERWGGNQPQHF
TGTGCCAGCAGTGAGCGATGGGGCGGCAATCAGCCCCAGCATTTT
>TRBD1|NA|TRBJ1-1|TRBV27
CASSPLRATGRTEAFF
TGTGCCAGCAGTCCCCTAAGGGCGACAGGGCGGACTGAAGCTTTCTTT
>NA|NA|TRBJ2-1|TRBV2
CASSGPGFF
TGTGCCAGCAGTGGCCCGGGGTTCTTC
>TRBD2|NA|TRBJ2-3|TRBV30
CAWRPGTSGDTQYF
TGTGCCTGGAGACCCGGGACTAGCGGAGATACGCAGTATTTT
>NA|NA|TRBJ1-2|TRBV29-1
CSGIQGPGYGYTF
TGCAGCGGAATTCAGGGCCCAGGGTATGGCTACACCTTC
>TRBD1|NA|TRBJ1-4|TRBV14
CASSRQGLGSEKLFF
TGTGCCAGCAGCCGACAGGGCCTGGGAAGTGAAAAACTGTTTTTT
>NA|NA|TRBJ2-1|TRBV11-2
CASSQGRGRAHNEQFF
TGTGCCAGCAGCCAAGGGAGGGGGAGAGCCCACAATGAGCAGTTCTTC
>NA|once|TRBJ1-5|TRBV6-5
CASSYSQGRPQHF
TGTGCCAGCAGTTATAGCCAGGGAAGGCCCCAGCATTTT
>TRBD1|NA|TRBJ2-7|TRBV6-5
CASGRQTGGSYEQYF
TGTGCCAGCGGCCGGCAGACAGGGGGCTCCTACGAGCAGTACTTC
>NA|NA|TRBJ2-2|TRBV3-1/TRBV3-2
CASRAPTEANTGELFF
TGTGCCAGCAGAGCGCCGACCGAAGCGAACACCGGGGAGCTGTTTTTT
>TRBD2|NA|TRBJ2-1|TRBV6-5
CASMKAGGSWNEQFF
TGTGCCAGCATGAAAGCGGGAGGTAGTTGGAATGAGCAGTTCTTC
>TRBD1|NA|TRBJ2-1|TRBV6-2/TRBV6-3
CASSYTPGLTGNQRGQFF
TGTGCCAGCAGTTACACGCCTGGTCTGACAGGGAATCAGCGCGGGCAGTTCTTC
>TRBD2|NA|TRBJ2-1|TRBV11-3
CASSLDGTSGYYNEQFF
TGTGCCAGCAGCTTAGACGGGACTAGCGGTTACTACAATGAGCAGTTCTTC
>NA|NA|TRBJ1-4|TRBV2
CASRLVRESEKLFF
TGTGCCAGCAGATTAGTCCGGGAGAGTGAAAAACTGTTTTTT
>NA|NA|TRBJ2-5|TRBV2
CASSVNQETQYF
TGTGCCAGCAGTGTTAACCAAGAGACCCAGTACTTC
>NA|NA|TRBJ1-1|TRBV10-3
CAISPGRGYEAFF
TGTGCCATCAGCCCAGGTAGGGGATATGAAGCTTTCTTT
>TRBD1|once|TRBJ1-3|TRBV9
CASSVGPGQDTGNTIYF
TGTGCCAGCAGCGTAGGTCCGGGACAGGATACCGGAAACACCATATATTTT
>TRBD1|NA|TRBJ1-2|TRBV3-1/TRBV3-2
CASSRTTGNYGYTF
TGTGCCAGCAGCCGGACGACAGGGAACTATGGCTACACCTTC
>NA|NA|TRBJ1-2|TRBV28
CASKGTVYGYTF
TGTGCCAGCAAAGGGACTGTCTATGGCTACACCTTC
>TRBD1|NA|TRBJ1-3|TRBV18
CASSPWGQGVPGNTIYF
TGTGCCAGCTCACCTTGGGGACAGGGGGTTCCTGGAAACACCATATATTTT
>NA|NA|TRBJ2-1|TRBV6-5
CASSYSISSYNEQFF
TGTGCCAGCAGTTACTCGATATCCAGCTACAATGAGCAGTTCTTC
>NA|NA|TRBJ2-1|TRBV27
CASSPPRRARPHNEQFF
TGTGCCAGCAGTCCCCCCAGGAGGGCCCGTCCACACAATGAGCAGTTCTTC
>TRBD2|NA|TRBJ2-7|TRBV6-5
CASSYSPAGRYEQYF
TGTGCCAGCAGTTACTCCCCAGCGGGGCGTTACGAGCAGTACTTC
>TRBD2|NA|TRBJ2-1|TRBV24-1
CATSEKGVTSLSEQFF
TGTGCCACCAGTGAAAAGGGAGTGACTAGCTTAAGTGAGCAGTTCTTC
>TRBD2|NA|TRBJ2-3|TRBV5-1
CASSLDASGSQDTQYF
TGCGCCAGCAGCTTGGATGCTAGCGGGAGTCAAGATACGCAGTATTTT
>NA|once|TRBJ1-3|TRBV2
CASSPGGGERNTIYF
TGTGCCAGCAGCCCAGGAGGGGGGGAAAGAAACACCATATATTTT
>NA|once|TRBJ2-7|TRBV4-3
CASSQEAHSSYEQYF
TGCGCCAGCAGCCAAGAGGCCCACAGCTCCTACGAGCAGTACTTC
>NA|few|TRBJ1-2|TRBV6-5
CASTLTRDYGYTF
TGTGCCAGCACGCTGACTAGAGACTATGGCTACACCTTC
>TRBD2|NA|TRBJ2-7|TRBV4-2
CASSDGREAYEQYF
TGTGCCAGCAGTGATGGGCGGGAGGCCTACGAGCAGTACTTC
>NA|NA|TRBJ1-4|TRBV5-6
CASSYVGWESEKLFF
TGTGCCAGCAGCTATGTGGGATGGGAGAGTGAAAAACTGTTTTTT
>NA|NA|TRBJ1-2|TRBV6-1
CASSDLQGDYGYTF
TGTGCCAGCAGTGATCTACAGGGTGACTATGGCTACACCTTC
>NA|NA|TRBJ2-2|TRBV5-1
CASSPPYRGTGELFF
TGCGCCAGCAGCCCGCCTTATAGGGGCACCGGGGAGCTGTTTTTT
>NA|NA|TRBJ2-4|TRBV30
CAWSIGGGAKNIQYF
TGTGCCTGGAGTATAGGTGGCGGGGCCAAAAACATTCAGTACTTC
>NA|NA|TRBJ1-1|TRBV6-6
CASSYAGMGTEAFF
TGTGCCAGCAGTTACGCAGGGATGGGCACTGAAGCTTTCTTT
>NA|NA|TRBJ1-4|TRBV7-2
CASSPNPTISGKRDEKLFF
TGTGCCAGCAGCCCAAACCCCACGATTTCAGGGAAGAGAGATGAAAAACTGTTTTTT
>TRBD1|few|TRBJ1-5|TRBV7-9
CASSLGTGANQPQHF
TGTGCCAGCAGCTTGGGGACAGGGGCGAATCAGCCCCAGCATTTT
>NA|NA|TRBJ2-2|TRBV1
CTSSRPVPDGEWAGELFF
TGCACCAGCAGCCGCCCAGTCCCAGACGGGGAGTGGGCCGGGGAGCTGTTTTTT
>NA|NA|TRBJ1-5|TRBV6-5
CASSLDSSNQPQHF
TGTGCCAGCAGCTTAGACAGCTCTAATCAGCCCCAGCATTTT
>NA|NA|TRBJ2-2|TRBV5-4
CASSLGQAYTGELFF
TGTGCCAGCAGCTTGGGACAGGCCTACACCGGGGAGCTGTTTTTT
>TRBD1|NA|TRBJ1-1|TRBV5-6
CASSSTGIEASTEAFF
TGTGCCAGCAGCTCGACAGGGATAGAGGCCTCGACTGAAGCTTTCTTT
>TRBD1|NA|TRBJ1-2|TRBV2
CASTWVVIRRQGEYGYTF
TGTGCCAGCACCTGGGTTGTGATTAGGAGACAGGGGGAGTATGGCTACACCTTC
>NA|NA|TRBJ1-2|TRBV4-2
CASSGGGNNDYGYTF
TGTGCCAGCAGCGGTGGAGGCAACAATGACTATGGCTACACCTTC
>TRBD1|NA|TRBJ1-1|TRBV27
CATGGQMNTEAFF
TGTGCCACCGGGGGACAGATGAACACTGAAGCTTTCTTT
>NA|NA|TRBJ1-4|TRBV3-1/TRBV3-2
CASSTRGVDEKLFF
TGTGCCAGCAGCACCAGGGGAGTCGATGAAAAACTGTTTTTT
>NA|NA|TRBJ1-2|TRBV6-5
CASSYSQGRNYGYTF
TGTGCCAGCAGTTACTCCCAGGGGCGGAACTATGGCTACACCTTC
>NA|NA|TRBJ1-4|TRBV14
CASSQGGPSSLKLFF
TGTGCCAGCAGCCAAGGCGGGCCATCCAGCTTGAAACTGTTTTTT
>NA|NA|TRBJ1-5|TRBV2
CASSEVEGAPNRPQHF
TGTGCCAGCAGTGAGGTAGAAGGGGCCCCTAATCGGCCCCAGCATTTT
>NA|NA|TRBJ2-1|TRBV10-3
CAISSGTTSTSEQFF
TGTGCCATCAGTTCCGGGACAACATCTACCAGTGAGCAGTTCTTC
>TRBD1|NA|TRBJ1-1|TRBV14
CASSQEGQGNTEAFF
TGTGCCAGCAGCCAAGAGGGACAGGGGAACACTGAAGCTTTCTTT
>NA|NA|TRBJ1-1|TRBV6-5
CASSLGTLGTEAFF
TGTGCCAGCAGTTTAGGGACATTAGGCACTGAAGCTTTCTTT
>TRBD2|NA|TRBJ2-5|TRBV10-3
CAISEGTSGLVQETQYF
TGTGCCATCAGTGAAGGGACTAGCGGGCTAGTCCAAGAGACCCAGTACTTC
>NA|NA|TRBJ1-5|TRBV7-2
CASSLERSYQPQHF
TGTGCCAGCAGCTTGGAGCGAAGCTATCAGCCCCAGCATTTT